This T cell receptor beta chain was sequenced in a study of blood T cell repertoires in COVID-19. For the study at large: Whether acute or convalescent, the COVID-19 samples came from the United States, Italy and Spain. T cells, B-cell-depleted T cells, or PBMCs supplied cDNA or gDNA.

CDR3 length: 13 residues. V lost 2 bases, J lost 0 bases, and 4 bases lay in between. Germline CDR1 is MNHEY and CDR2 is SMNVEV (reference sequence). Original data processing: Estimated nucleated cell counts came from reference gene primer amplification. Clones were read by immunoSEQ multiplex PCR, and TCRdb kept only the in-frame ones, dropping some. V, J and clone size were drawn from that table, and D and trimming were deduced from the DNA. The table records nearly 250,000 clones, roughly 82% of them present only once. The chain has TRBV27 and TRBJ1-1, with no clear D. Sequenced input: peripheral blood. This clonotype was obtained from a woman of 80 years or more with COVID-19, enrolled during active disease. This chain's CDR3 is CASSLQMNTEAFF. CDR3 sequence (DNA): TGTGCCAGCAGTTTACAGATGAACACTGAAGCTTTCTTT.